A single sample gave rise to the 26 T cell receptor beta chains below, sequenced in a study of shared clonotypes between healthy human individuals. Generated by immunoSEQ multiplex PCR, the TCRdb table keeps only in-frame clones and is missing some. The data contain 1,400,000 or so clones, approximately 98.5% of them seen just once; the ten biggest clones take up roughly 0.36%. Sequencing used naive CD4+ T cells sorted from blood. The subset here: CD45RA+ positively selected. The receptors come from a man aged 25 to 45 in good health.

J is TRBJ2-7 and V is TRBV7-8; 9 nucleotides match TRBD2. The germline V gene has CDR1 SGHVS and CDR2 FQNEAQ. V lost 5 bases and J lost 3; bases outside the gene matches: 8. The CDR3 sequence is 15 residues long. CDR3 loop: CASSRTSGQDYEQYF. CDR3 coding DNA: TGTGCCAGCAGCCGAACTAGCGGGCAAGACTACGAGCAGTACTTC.

This chain uses TRBV18 with TRBJ2-1; 9 bases align to TRBD2. Germline V gives CDR1 KGHSH, CDR2 LQKENI. Unmatched junction bases numbered 9, after V lost 6 bases and J lost 6 bases. The CDR3 totals 15 residues. The CDR3 loop reads CASSPVSGSTNEQFF. The CDR3 nucleotides read TGTGCCAGCTCCCCCGTTAGCGGGAGCACCAATGAGCAGTTCTTC.

This clone has only one observation. The V gene is TRBV7-6, the J gene TRBJ2-3; no definite D call. The germline gives CDR1 SGHVS, CDR2 FNYEAQ. Trimming cost V 6 bases and J 0 bases, with 10 bases left between them. CDR3 length: 14 amino acids. CDR3 in DNA: TGTGCCAGCAGTTTACTTTCTAGCACAGATACGCAGTATTTT. Translated: CASSLLSSTDTQYF.

The chain combines TRBV29-1 with TRBJ1-2, with D uncertain. V was clipped by 5 bases and J by 6 bases, with 13 bases between them. CDR3 length: 12 residues. Germline CDR1 is SQVTM and CDR2 is ANQGSEA. CDR3 in DNA: TGCAGCGTTTCGGGCGCAGCGGATGGCTACACCTTC. It translates to CSVSGAADGYTF.

The rearrangement links TRBV6-6 to TRBJ1-1, with a weak D call TRBD1 (5 bases). Germline loops: CDR1 MNHNY, CDR2 SVGAGI (reference sequence). Trimming cost V 5 bases and J 0 bases, with 13 bases left between them. The CDR3 runs to 15 residues. DNA for the CDR3: TGTGCCAGCAGTGGGGCCGGGACTGTGAACACTGAAGCTTTCTTT. Residues: CASSGAGTVNTEAFF.

The CDR3 coding sequence is TGTGCCAGCAGCTTCGGGGAAAGCTATGGCTACACCTTC. It encodes CASSFGESYGYTF. The chain couples TRBV5-4 to TRBJ1-2; D unclear. Germline V gene data show CDR1 as SGHNT and CDR2 as YYREEE (reference sequence). V lost 2 bases to trimming and J lost 4 bases, with 9 bases between them. This CDR3 is 13 amino acids long.

CDR3 residues: CASSPSVRDYSLNTGELFF. CDR3 nucleotide sequence: TGTGCCAGCTCACCCTCAGTCCGGGACTATTCCCTTAACACCGGGGAGCTGTTTTTT. J is TRBJ2-2 and V is TRBV18; TRBD2 agrees at 7 bases. Trimming at V came to 3 bases and at J to 2 bases, leaving 15 bases not matched to a gene. The germline V gene has CDR1 KGHSH and CDR2 LQKENI. The CDR3 is 19 amino acids. Complete variable domain (other parts from reference TRBV18 and TRBJ2-2): NAGVMQNPRHLVRRRGQEARLRCSPMKGHSHVYWYRQLPEEGLKFMVYLQKENIIDESGMPKERFSAEFPKEGPSILRIQQVVRGDSAAYFCASSPSVRDYSLNTGELFFGEGSRLTVL.

The chain uses TRBV25-1 and TRBJ2-5; possible D gene TRBD1, 6 bases. Germline V CDR1 and CDR2: MGHDK, SYGVNS. The CDR3 has 13 amino acids. Trimming took off 1 base at V and 5 bases at J, with 8 bases between the two ends. The CDR3 DNA reads as TGTGCCAGCAGTGAATGGGGGCGGGAGACCCAGTACTTC. This gives the protein CASSEWGRETQYF.

This chain uses TRBV5-8 with TRBJ2-7; 9 bases align to TRBD2. Germline V CDR1 and CDR2: SGHTS, YDEGEE. The CDR3 totals 17 residues. The trim removed 0 bases at V and 6 bases at J, leaving 13 bases unmatched. CDR3 nucleotides: TGTGCCAGCAGCTTGGAAATAACTAGCGGGTCCCCTCTCGAGCAGTACTTC. It is translated as CASSLEITSGSPLEQYF. Full variable domain (outside the CDR3, taken from reference TRBV5-8 and TRBJ2-7): EAGVTQSPTHLIKTRGQQATLRCSPISGHTSVYWYQQALGLGLQFLLWYDEGEERNRGNFPPRFSGRQFPNYSSELNVNALELEDSALYLCASSLEITSGSPLEQYFGPGTRLTVT.

This rearrangement joins TRBV4-3 to TRBJ2-5; tentatively, D is TRBD2 (5 bases). CDR1 and CDR2 from the germline V gene are LGHNA and YSLEER. Trimming pared 1 base from V and 1 base from J, leaving 13 bases between. This CDR3 is built from 16 residues. The CDR3 loop is CASSQGRSGRQETQYF. The CDR3 DNA reads as TGCGCCAGCAGCCAAGGGAGAAGCGGCCGCCAAGAGACCCAGTACTTC.

This chain uses TRBV15 with TRBJ2-1, with 14 nucleotides matching TRBD2. Per the germline V gene, CDR1 is LNHNV and CDR2 is YYDKDF (reference sequence). With 4 bases clipped from V and 9 bases from J, the junction kept 5 bases outside the gene matches. The CDR3 has 15 residues. The chain's CDR3 is CATSMGLAGEREQFF. CDR3 DNA sequence: TGTGCCACCAGCATGGGACTAGCGGGAGAACGTGAGCAGTTCTTC.

The chain combines TRBV28 with TRBJ2-5, with unresolved D. The CDR3 is made up of 14 amino acids. CDR1 and CDR2 (germline): MDHEN, SYDVKM. The V end lost 4 bases, the J end lost 7 bases, and 16 bases lay between the germline ends. CDR3 sequence reads: CASSSLLTPGTQYF. CDR3 bases: TGTGCCAGCAGTTCCCTCCTGACACCGGGGACCCAGTACTTC.

This clone was picked up one time. The CDR3 spells CASSLDRGPYNEQFF. CDR3 in DNA: TGTGCCAGCAGCCTCGACAGGGGCCCCTACAATGAGCAGTTCTTC. The rearrangement links TRBV7-6 to TRBJ2-1, with 8 bases matching TRBD1. Germline CDR1 and CDR2: SGHVS and FNYEAQ. CDR3 length: 15 amino acids. V shed 5 bases and J 2 bases; nucleotides not matched to a gene: 5.

This chain uses TRBV2 with TRBJ2-3; the D gene is possibly TRBD2 (6 bases). V was trimmed by 3 bases and J by 0 bases, leaving 16 bases between them. CDR3 length equals 17 residues. Looked up from germline, CDR1 is SNHLY and CDR2 is FYNNEI. In DNA form, the CDR3 reads TGTGCCAGCAGTGATTTGGGGACTCATGGTAGCACAGATACGCAGTATTTT. Translating gives CASSDLGTHGSTDTQYF.

The genes are TRBV6-5 and TRBJ2-2; 8 bases map to TRBD1. The junction had 7 bases not matched to a gene; V was cut back by 3 bases and J by 4 bases. This CDR3 region has 16 residues. Germline CDR1 MNHEY, CDR2 SVGAGI. CDR3 loop: CASSYPQGAGTGELFF. The CDR3 nucleotides read TGTGCCAGCAGTTATCCCCAGGGGGCGGGCACCGGGGAGCTGTTTTTT.

The chain has TRBV9 and TRBJ2-1, with 8 bases that match TRBD2. J gave up 4 bases and V 6 bases, and 6 bases lay outside the gene matches. This CDR3 has 14 residues. Germline CDR1 reads SGDLS; CDR2 reads YYNGEE. The CDR3 DNA follows: TGTGCCAGCACAAGGAGCGGGAGTTACAATGAGCAGTTCTTC. Encoded protein: CASTRSGSYNEQFF.

Concerning this clone itself: This sample includes further DNA sequences coding for the same CDR3. J is TRBJ2-7 and V is TRBV7-9; D gene ambiguous. The CDR3 is made up of 12 amino acids. CDR1 is SEHNR, CDR2 FQNEAQ, per germline (reference sequence). Trimming removed 2 bases at V and 3 bases at J, with 5 bases between. Here the CDR3 DNA reads TGTGCCAGCAGCTTAACACTCTACGAGCAGTACTTC. Translated, it gives CASSLTLYEQYF.

CDR3 in DNA: TGTGCCAGCAGTTCCTACTATGGCTACACCTTC. Translation gives CASSSYYGYTF. The rearrangement links TRBV28 to TRBJ1-2; D unresolved. The germline V and J ends were trimmed by 4 bases and 3 bases, with 3 bases remaining between them. The CDR3 sequence is 11 residues long. Germline CDR1 and CDR2: MDHEN and SYDVKM.

The rearrangement joins TRBV6-6 to TRBJ2-7; 10 bases align to TRBD2. Germline-derived CDR1 and CDR2 are MNHNY and SVGAGI (reference sequence). The V segment lost 8 bases and the J segment 5 bases; nucleotides outside the gene matches: 9. The CDR3 is 14 amino acids. The CDR3 DNA reads TGTGCCAGCTCCACTAGCGGGAACATCGACGAGCAGTACTTC. Protein sequence: CASSTSGNIDEQYF.

This clone was detected once. This chain uses TRBV6-5 with TRBJ1-5, with 8 bases aligning to TRBD1. V shed 6 bases, J shed 4 bases, and the junction held 5 bases outside the gene matches. CDR1 and CDR2 (germline): MNHEY, SVGAGI. The CDR3 totals 14 residues. The CDR3 nucleotides read TGTGCCAGCAGGGGGACAGGACCTAATCAGCCCCAGCATTTT. Its translation: CASRGTGPNQPQHF.

In its sample, this clone was seen once. The gene calls are TRBV9 and TRBJ1-3; D not certain. Germline V CDR1 and CDR2: SGDLS, YYNGEE. The CDR3 is 16 amino acids. The V end lost 0 bases, the J end lost 0 bases, and 10 bases lay between the germline ends. The CDR3 coding sequence is TGTGCCAGCAGCGTAGAACCATCAGACTCTGGAAACACCATATATTTT. It yields the protein CASSVEPSDSGNTIYF. The variable domain in full, completed from reference TRBV9 and TRBJ1-3, reads DSGVTQTPKHLITATGQRVTLRCSPRSGDLSVYWYQQSLDQGLQFLIQYYNGEERAKGNILERFSAQQFPDLHSELNLSSLELGDSALYFCASSVEPSDSGNTIYFGEGSWLTVV.

This clone was seen a single time. The rearrangement joins TRBV11-2 to TRBJ2-1; 8 bases map to TRBD2. Germline lookup yields CDR1 SGHAT and CDR2 FQNNGV. J gave up 7 bases and V 4 bases, and 3 bases lay outside the gene matches. The CDR3 contains 13 residues. The DNA for the CDR3 is TGTGCCAGCAGCTCAGCGGGAGCGAATGAGCAGTTCTTC. This translates into CASSSAGANEQFF.

V is TRBV28 and J is TRBJ1-5; a weak D match, TRBD1 (5 bases). Trimming pared 5 bases from V and 0 bases from J, leaving 14 bases between. This CDR3 region has 16 residues. The germline gives CDR1 MDHEN, CDR2 SYDVKM. CDR3 nucleotide sequence: TGTGCCAGCAGTCTACCCGACAGATATAGCAATCAGCCCCAGCATTTT. It encodes CASSLPDRYSNQPQHF.

The chain uses TRBV11-2 and TRBJ2-2, with 7 bases fitting TRBD2. Trimming took 5 bases from V and 7 from J; bases not matched to a gene: 16. CDR3 length equals 17 residues. CDR1 and CDR2 from the germline V gene are SGHAT and FQNNGV. The CDR3 DNA follows: TGTGCCAGCAGCCCTGGGAGAGCGGGATTTAAGGACGGGGAGCTGTTTTTT. The encoded protein is CASSPGRAGFKDGELFF.

The chain combines TRBV14 with TRBJ1-3; 9 bases match TRBD1. There are 16 residues in the CDR3. Germline CDR1 and CDR2: SGHDN and FVKESK. The V segment lost 3 bases and the J segment 0 bases; nucleotides outside the gene matches: 3. CDR3 nucleotides: TGTGCCAGCAGCCACCGGACAGGGGTCTCTGGAAACACCATATATTTT. Protein product: CASSHRTGVSGNTIYF. Full variable domain (missing parts from reference TRBV14 and TRBJ1-3): EAGVTQFPSHSVIEKGQTVTLRCDPISGHDNLYWYRRVMGKEIKFLLHFVKESKQDESGMPNNRFLAERTGGTYSTLKVQPAELEDSGVYFCASSHRTGVSGNTIYFGEGSWLTVV.

V is TRBV11-2 and J is TRBJ2-5; D possibly corresponds to TRBD1 (6 bases). Germline assignment: CDR1 SGHAT and CDR2 FQNNGV. This CDR3 region has 13 residues. Trimming pared 5 bases from V and 2 bases from J, leaving 9 bases between. The CDR3 reads CASSRGQQETQYF. Written as DNA, the CDR3 is TGTGCCAGCAGCCGAGGACAGCAAGAGACCCAGTACTTC.